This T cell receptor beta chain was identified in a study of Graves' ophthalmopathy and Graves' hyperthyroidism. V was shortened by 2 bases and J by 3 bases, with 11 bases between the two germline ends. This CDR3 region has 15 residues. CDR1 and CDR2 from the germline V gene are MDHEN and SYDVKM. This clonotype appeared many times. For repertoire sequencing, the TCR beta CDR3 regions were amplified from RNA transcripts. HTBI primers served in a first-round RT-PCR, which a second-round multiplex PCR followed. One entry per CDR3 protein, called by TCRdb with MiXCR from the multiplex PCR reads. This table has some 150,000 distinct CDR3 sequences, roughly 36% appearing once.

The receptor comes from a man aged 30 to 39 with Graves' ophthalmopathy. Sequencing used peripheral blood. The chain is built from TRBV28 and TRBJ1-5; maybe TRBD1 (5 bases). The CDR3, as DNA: TGTGCCAGCAGTTTAAGGGGCATCCTCAATCAGCCCCAGCATTTT. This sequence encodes CASSLRGILNQPQHF.